Below, 10 T cell receptor beta chains from the same sample are listed, as sequenced in a study of human T cells and chemical hapten exposure. Described time point: patch test 1, 2 weeks after DPC sensitization. Stated treatment: therapeutic diphenylcyclopropenone sensitization with weekly scalp DPC. TCRdb processed the RACE reads anew with MiXCR; each CDR3 protein has one entry. The repertoire holds around 100,000 distinct CDR3 sequences, with about 11% as singletons. This specimen consisted of whole blood, obtained in connection with sensitization to the hapten diphenylcyclopropenone (DPC). The receptor set was obtained from a woman in her forties with alopecia areata. Some clones in this sample may be carry-over from other donors' samples.

This clonotype was counted a few times. The genes are TRBV20-1 and TRBJ2-2; no reliable D call. Germline V gene lookup returns CDR1 DFQATT and CDR2 SNEGSKA (reference sequence). CDR3 length equals 13 residues. Trimming took 4 bases from V and 5 from J, leaving 11 bases between them. The CDR3 sequence is CSANSRSTGELFF. CDR3 sequence (DNA): TGCAGTGCTAACTCGCGGTCGACCGGGGAGCTGTTTTTT.

In this sample, this clonotype turned up many times. The chain carries TRBV7-6 and TRBJ2-2, with no clear D. V lost 1 base and J 4 bases, leaving 7 bases between the germline ends. The CDR3 has 14 residues. From germline, CDR1 is SGHVS and CDR2 FNYEAQ. This CDR3 is CASSLGPSTGELFF. CDR3 nucleotide sequence: TGTGCCAGCAGCTTAGGGCCTTCCACCGGGGAGCTGTTTTTT.

V gene TRBV11-2 combines with J gene TRBJ1-2; D is perhaps TRBD1 (6 bases). V was shortened by 5 bases and J by 5 bases, with 15 bases between the two germline ends. The CDR3 loop spans 14 amino acids. Per the germline V gene, CDR1 is SGHAT and CDR2 is FQNNGV. The CDR3: CASSLGGTIYGYTF. The CDR3 nucleotides read TGTGCCAGCAGCCTAGGCGGGACAATTTATGGCTACACCTTC. Full variable domain (outside the CDR3, taken from reference TRBV11-2 and TRBJ1-2): EAGVAQSPRYKIIEKRQSVAFWCNPISGHATLYWYQQILGQGPKLLIQFQNNGVVDDSQLPKDRFSAERLKGVDSTLKIQPAKLEDSAVYLCASSLGGTIYGYTFGSGTRLTVV.

This clonotype has more than one count but fewer than ten. The gene calls are TRBV12-3 or TRBV12-4 and TRBJ2-1; TRBD1 or TRBD2 may be the D gene (7 bases each). Deletions cut 3 bases from V and 4 bases from J, with 10 bases between. This CDR3 is built from 14 residues. The chain's CDR3 is CASSFRGGYNEQFF. In nucleotides, the CDR3 is TGTGCCAGCAGTTTCAGGGGGGGTTACAATGAGCAGTTCTTC.

This chain joins TRBV2 and TRBJ2-3; D not certain. V was clipped by 4 bases and J by 2 bases, with 4 bases between them. Looked up from germline, CDR1 is SNHLY and CDR2 is FYNNEI. This CDR3 has 12 amino acids. As DNA, the CDR3 is TGTGCCAGCAGTGCCAACACAGATACGCAGTATTTT. Translating gives CASSANTDTQYF.

This clonotype was observed many times. The chain joins TRBV12-3 or TRBV12-4 to TRBJ2-3; D remains ambiguous. This CDR3 is built from 13 residues. V lost 7 bases, J lost 1 base, and 9 bases lay in between. The CDR3 loop reads CASNWFGTDTQYF. CDR3 in DNA: TGTGCCAGCAACTGGTTCGGCACAGATACGCAGTATTTT.

Many counts were recorded for this clonotype. The chain employs TRBV7-2 and TRBJ2-5; the match to TRBD2 covers 7 bases. Germline-derived CDR1 and CDR2 are SGHTA and FQGNSA. The CDR3 is 13 residues long. After removal of 5 bases from V and 5 bases from J, the junction contained 5 bases not matched to a gene. Written as DNA, the CDR3 is TGTGCCAGCAGCCGGACTAGGGAGGAGACCCAGTACTTC. This sequence encodes CASSRTREETQYF.

In its sample, this clonotype was seen many times. The J gene is TRBJ1-3, the V gene TRBV6-1, with TRBD1 identical over 7 bases. Trimming at V came to 3 bases and at J to 3 bases, leaving 8 bases not matched to a gene. There are 16 residues in the CDR3. The germline V gene has CDR1 MNHNS and CDR2 SASEGT. CDR3 sequence reads: CASSDRTGPIGNTIYF. The CDR3 nucleotides read TGTGCCAGCAGTGATCGGACAGGCCCTATTGGAAACACCATATATTTT.

V usage is TRBV30 and J usage is TRBJ2-7, with 9 bases matching TRBD1. Germline V CDR1 and CDR2: GTSNPN, SVGIG (reference sequence). The V gene end was trimmed by 5 bases and the J gene end by 5 bases; junction bases not matched to a gene: 7. The CDR3 loop spans 13 amino acids. The CDR3 is CAWSDRGLHEQYF. In DNA, the CDR3 is TGTGCCTGGTCGGACAGGGGTCTCCACGAGCAGTACTTC.

This clonotype was seen a handful of times. CDR3 region: CSVGALSYEQYF. The CDR3 DNA sequence: TGCAGCGTTGGAGCCCTGTCCTACGAGCAGTACTTC. The chain combines TRBV29-1 with TRBJ2-7; D remains ambiguous. Germline CDR1 reads SQVTM; CDR2 reads ANQGSEA. The V end was cut by 4 bases, the J end by 1 base, with 8 bases between. This CDR3 is 12 amino acids long.